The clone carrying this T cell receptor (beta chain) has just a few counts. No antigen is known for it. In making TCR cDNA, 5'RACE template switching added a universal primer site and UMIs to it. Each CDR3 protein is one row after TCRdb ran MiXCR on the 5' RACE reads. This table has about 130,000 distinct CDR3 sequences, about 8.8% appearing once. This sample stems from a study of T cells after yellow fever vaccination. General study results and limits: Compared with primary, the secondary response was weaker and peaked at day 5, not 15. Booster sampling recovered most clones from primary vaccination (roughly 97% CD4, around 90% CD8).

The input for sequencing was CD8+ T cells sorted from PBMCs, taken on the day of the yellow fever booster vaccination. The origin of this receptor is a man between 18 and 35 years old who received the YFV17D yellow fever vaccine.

CDR3 sequence (DNA): TGCGCCAGCAGCCAAGCCACGGGCACAGATACGCAGTATTTT. Translating it yields CASSQATGTDTQYF. This chain links TRBV4-1 with TRBJ2-3, with no clear D. The CDR3 is 14 residues long. Looked up from germline, CDR1 is MGHRA and CDR2 is YSYEKL. V lost 1 base and J 1 base, leaving 6 bases between the germline ends.